The sequence of this T cell receptor (beta chain) was determined in a study of cytomegalovirus exposure and HLA in healthy donors. Study-wide results and caveats: When presence/absence was analysed, sequencing depth was taken to be roughly uniform across donors. In a later analysis, most CMV-associated TCR beta chains appeared HLA-restricted.

A note on this clone: Its antigen is not identified.

V shed 4 bases and J shed 5 bases, with 6 bases lying between them. The CDR3 loop spans 12 amino acids. Germline assignment: CDR1 SGHTA and CDR2 FQGNSA. In the PCR, 60 Vbeta and 13 Jbeta primers were used. Data came from immunoSEQ multiplex PCR; TCRdb stores just in-frame clones and leaves some out. Its clone listing holds roughly 200,000 clones. Material: PBMCs. The chain employs TRBV7-2 and TRBJ1-5; D is uncertain. The sequence was collected from a girl aged 2 to 10 in good health and CMV-seropositive. The chain's CDR3 is CASSWGDQPQHF. The CDR3, as DNA: TGTGCCAGCAGCTGGGGAGATCAGCCCCAGCATTTT.